The text below deals with one TCR beta chain. This record comes from a study of cytomegalovirus exposure and HLA in healthy donors. Libraries were prepared by immunoSEQ multiplex PCR; TCRdb keeps only in-frame clonotypes and omits some of them. The sample lists roughly 68,000 clones, around 89% seen once, with 1.5% to 2% in the top ten. The length of the CDR3 is 15 residues. V was pared by 3 bases and J by 2 bases, with 5 bases of the junction left unmatched. Germline CDR1 and CDR2: MDHEN and SYDVKM. The J gene is TRBJ2-7, the V gene TRBV28, with TRBD2 matching 9 bases. The sequence was obtained from a young woman in good health and CMV-seronegative. Sequenced: PBMCs. The CDR3 DNA reads as TGTGCCAGCAGTTTCACTAGCGGGTTTCCCTACGAGCAGTACTTC. It encodes CASSFTSGFPYEQYF.